Following are 20 T cell receptor beta chains from one sample sequenced in a study of blood T cell repertoires in COVID-19 (dated by TCRdb to 2018 to 2020). The protocol used for the library was the immunoSEQ multiplex PCR assay. TCRdb carries this immuneACCESS record with in-frame sequences only. Its versions omit some clonotypes, under half of them owing to an unresolved V gene in the studies checked, with the rest unexplained. In this sample the table shows roughly 200,000 clones, roughly 84% of which occur a single time. Jointly, the top ten make up roughly an eighth of the sample. Source material: peripheral blood. The source is a human donor in a cohort sampled during active COVID-19.

The chain recombines TRBV30 with TRBJ2-7, with TRBD2 matching over 11 bases. This CDR3 has 14 amino acids. V shed 3 bases and J 4 bases; nucleotides not matched to a gene: 5. Germline V gene lookup returns CDR1 GTSNPN and CDR2 SVGIG (reference sequence). The CDR3 loop is CAWSLGTSGYEQYF. The CDR3 DNA sequence: TGTGCCTGGAGCCTCGGGACTAGCGGATACGAGCAGTACTTC.

The chain links TRBV28 to TRBJ2-7; weak D call: TRBD2 (5 bases). V was pared by 5 bases and J by 5 bases, with 22 bases between. The germline V gene encodes CDR1 MDHEN and CDR2 SYDVKM. The CDR3 totals 16 residues. This CDR3 is CASSRPGPYFSDEQYF. The CDR3 DNA reads TGTGCCAGCAGTCGTCCCGGGCCTTACTTTAGCGACGAGCAGTACTTC. Combining the CDR3 with reference TRBV28 and TRBJ2-7 gives the whole variable domain DVKVTQSSRYLVKRTGEKVFLECVQDMDHENMFWYRQDPGLGLRLIYFSYDVKMKEKGDIPEGYSVSREKKERFSLILESASTNQTSMYLCASSRPGPYFSDEQYFGPGTRLTVT.

The chain uses TRBV12-3 or TRBV12-4 and TRBJ1-1, with no clear D. V was shortened by 8 bases and J by 5 bases, with 9 bases between the two germline ends. CDR3 length: 11 residues. The CDR3 DNA sequence: TGTGCCAGCCTCGCCGGGACTGAAGCTTTCTTT. It codes for CASLAGTEAFF.

The V call is TRBV18, the J call TRBJ1-1, with D possibly matching TRBD1 (6 bases). CDR3 length: 16 amino acids. Trimming left V 3 bases short and J 1 base short, with 15 bases between. Germline V lookup: CDR1 KGHSH, CDR2 LQKENI. The CDR3 sequence is CASSPWTEQKNTEAFF. The CDR3 nucleotides read TGTGCCAGCTCACCTTGGACAGAACAAAAGAACACTGAAGCTTTCTTT.

The chain uses TRBV30 and TRBJ2-3; 12 bases are shared with TRBD2. The CDR3 consists of 20 residues. Germline V CDR1 and CDR2: GTSNPN, SVGIG (reference sequence). V lost 4 bases, J lost 5 bases, and 22 bases stayed unmatched. CDR3 DNA sequence: TGTGCCTGGACCCAACTCCCCCGGCGGCTAGCGGGAGGGCCCGGAGATACGCAGTATTTT. It encodes CAWTQLPRRLAGGPGDTQYF.

The chain joins TRBV14 to TRBJ1-6, with 11 bases fitting TRBD1. The CDR3 length is 16 residues. After removal of 4 bases from V and 10 bases from J, the junction contained 9 bases not matched to a gene. In germline, CDR1 is SGHDN, CDR2 FVKESK. CDR3 DNA: TGTGCCAGCAGCCGGACAGGGGGCAAAAGGAACTCACCCCTCCACTTT. Residues: CASSRTGGKRNSPLHF.

The chain is built from TRBV7-7 and TRBJ2-5, with 10 bases identical to TRBD2. There are 17 residues in the CDR3. Germline V gene data show CDR1 as SSHAT and CDR2 as FNYEAQ (reference sequence). The V segment lost 5 bases and the J segment 5 bases; nucleotides outside the gene matches: 14. Here the CDR3 DNA reads TGTGCCAGCAGCCTCAGCGGGAGGGCCCTCGATGGCGAGACCCAGTACTTC. Translation: CASSLSGRALDGETQYF. Full variable domain (outside the CDR3, taken from reference TRBV7-7 and TRBJ2-5): GAGVSQSPRYKVTKRGQDVTLRCDPISSHATLYWYQQALGQGPEFLTYFNYEAQPDKSGLPSDRFSAERPEGSISTLTIQRTEQRDSAMYRCASSLSGRALDGETQYFGPGTRLLVL.

This chain connects TRBV5-4 to TRBJ2-4; D is perhaps TRBD2 (5 bases). Trimming shortened V by 1 base and J by 0 bases, and 11 bases separated the two germline ends. The CDR3 runs to 16 residues. Germline V gives CDR1 SGHNT, CDR2 YYREEE (reference sequence). The CDR3 is CASSLIPGLAKNIQYF. The CDR3 region has the DNA TGTGCCAGCAGCTTGATTCCGGGGTTAGCCAAAAACATTCAGTACTTC.

V usage is TRBV5-4 and J usage is TRBJ2-3; 12 positions match TRBD2. The CDR3 runs to 18 residues. V lost 1 base, J lost 1 base, and 7 bases stayed unmatched. Germline V gene data show CDR1 as SGHNT and CDR2 as YYREEE (reference sequence). The CDR3 loop is CASSLTSGRIRGTDTQYF. CDR3 sequence (DNA): TGTGCCAGCAGCTTGACTAGCGGGAGGATTAGGGGCACAGATACGCAGTATTTT. Variable domain in full (rest from reference TRBV5-4 and TRBJ2-3): ETGVTQSPTHLIKTRGQQVTLRCSSQSGHNTVSWYQQALGQGPQFIFQYYREEENGRGNFPPRFSGLQFPNYSSELNVNALELDDSALYLCASSLTSGRIRGTDTQYFGPGTRLTVL.

V is TRBV18 and J is TRBJ2-7, with 9 positions matching TRBD1. The CDR3 is made up of 15 amino acids. After removal of 3 bases from V and 1 base from J, the junction contained 4 bases not matched to a gene. Germline CDR1 reads KGHSH; CDR2 reads LQKENI. The CDR3 DNA follows: TGTGCCAGCTCACCGGACAGGGGAATATCCTACGAGCAGTACTTC. Protein: CASSPDRGISYEQYF.

This sequence joins TRBV19 and TRBJ2-7, with 7 bases identical to TRBD2. From germline, CDR1 is LNHDA and CDR2 SQIVND (reference sequence). V dropped 4 bases and J dropped 6; count of bases not matched to a gene: 9. The CDR3 is 14 residues long. The CDR3 region has the DNA TGTGCCAGTAGTACCCGAGGGAGGGCTATCGAGCAGTACTTC. Its protein product is CASSTRGRAIEQYF.

This clone was seen a few times. The chain employs TRBV2 and TRBJ2-7; maybe TRBD2 (6 bases). The germline gives CDR1 SNHLY, CDR2 FYNNEI. Trimming cost V 5 bases and J 3 bases, with 14 bases left between them. This CDR3 comprises 14 residues. The CDR3 reads CASSQGRTGYEQYF. CDR3 coding DNA: TGTGCCAGCAGTCAAGGGAGGACGGGCTACGAGCAGTACTTC.

The chain employs TRBV2 and TRBJ1-2; D uncertain. V shed 1 base and J shed 2 bases, with 8 bases lying between them. Looked up from germline, CDR1 is SNHLY and CDR2 is FYNNEI. The CDR3 sequence is 14 residues long. The CDR3 region is CASSEVSGNYGYTF. The CDR3 DNA follows: TGTGCCAGCAGTGAAGTCTCGGGGAACTATGGCTACACCTTC.

The CDR3 sequence is CASSVSSPLDTQYF. As DNA, the CDR3 is TGTGCCAGCAGCGTATCGAGTCCCCTAGATACGCAGTATTTT. The chain combines TRBV9 with TRBJ2-3; D is unresolved. CDR1 and CDR2 (germline): SGDLS, YYNGEE. Trimming pared 1 base from V and 5 bases from J, leaving 11 bases between. The CDR3 consists of 14 residues. The variable domain in full, completed from reference TRBV9 and TRBJ2-3, reads DSGVTQTPKHLITATGQRVTLRCSPRSGDLSVYWYQQSLDQGLQFLIQYYNGEERAKGNILERFSAQQFPDLHSELNLSSLELGDSALYFCASSVSSPLDTQYFGPGTRLTVL.

The chain uses TRBV5-1 and TRBJ2-4; 7 nucleotides align to TRBD2. The CDR3 loop spans 17 amino acids. The germline V gene encodes CDR1 SGHRS and CDR2 YFSETQ. V dropped 3 bases and J dropped 0; count of bases not matched to a gene: 9. The CDR3 loop reads CASSSRASGLAKNIQYF. The CDR3 DNA follows: TGCGCCAGCAGCTCAAGGGCTAGCGGCTTAGCCAAAAACATTCAGTACTTC.

This clone was seen just once. A junction end diverges from the germline sequence, so it may reflect a read error. The V and J genes are TRBV5-4 and TRBJ2-3; D uncertain. This CDR3 has 13 residues. The germline V gene encodes CDR1 SGHNT and CDR2 YYREEE (reference sequence). CDR3 residues: CASSSTNTYTQYF. The CDR3, as DNA: TGTGCCAGCAGCTCCACTAACACATATACGCAGTATTTT. Drawing the rest from reference TRBV5-4 and TRBJ2-3, the complete variable domain is ETGVTQSPTHLIKTRGQQVTLRCSSQSGHNTVSWYQQALGQGPQFIFQYYREEENGRGNFPPRFSGLQFPNYSSELNVNALELDDSALYLCASSSTNTYTQYFGPGTRLTVL.

Only one count was recorded for this clone. J is TRBJ2-7 and V is TRBV9; TRBD1 is a possible D gene (5 bases). There are 12 residues in the CDR3. Germline CDR1 reads SGDLS; CDR2 reads YYNGEE. V lost 3 bases, J lost 4 bases, and 8 bases lay in between. This CDR3 reads CASSADSYEQYF. The DNA for the CDR3 is TGTGCCAGCAGCGCCGACAGTTACGAGCAGTACTTC.

The chain combines TRBV28 with TRBJ2-2; 9 bases line up with TRBD2. Germline trimming cut 2 bases from V and 6 bases from J; bases unmatched to any gene: 13. The CDR3 is made up of 18 amino acids. Germline values: CDR1 MDHEN, CDR2 SYDVKM. The CDR3 coding sequence is TGTGCCAGCAGTTTACCGACATTTAGTGCGGGAGGGCCCGGGGAGCTGTTTTTT. Amino acid sequence: CASSLPTFSAGGPGELFF.

The chain recombines TRBV27 with TRBJ1-1; D unresolved. V was trimmed by 4 bases and J by 3 bases, leaving 18 bases between them. The germline gives CDR1 MNHEY, CDR2 SMNVEV (reference sequence). The CDR3 is 16 residues long. The CDR3 DNA is TGTGCCAGCAGTTCCGCAAGGTTTGGAGGCGACACTGAAGCTTTCTTT. Translated, it gives CASSSARFGGDTEAFF.

V is TRBV27 and J is TRBJ2-7; 9 bases line up with TRBD2. The CDR3 covers 16 residues. V shed 3 bases, J shed 1 base, and the junction held 7 bases outside the gene matches. Germline V CDR1 and CDR2: MNHEY, SMNVEV (reference sequence). DNA for the CDR3: TGTGCCAGCAGTTTGGGGCGGGGGGGGGCATCCTACGAGCAGTACTTC. Protein sequence: CASSLGRGGASYEQYF.